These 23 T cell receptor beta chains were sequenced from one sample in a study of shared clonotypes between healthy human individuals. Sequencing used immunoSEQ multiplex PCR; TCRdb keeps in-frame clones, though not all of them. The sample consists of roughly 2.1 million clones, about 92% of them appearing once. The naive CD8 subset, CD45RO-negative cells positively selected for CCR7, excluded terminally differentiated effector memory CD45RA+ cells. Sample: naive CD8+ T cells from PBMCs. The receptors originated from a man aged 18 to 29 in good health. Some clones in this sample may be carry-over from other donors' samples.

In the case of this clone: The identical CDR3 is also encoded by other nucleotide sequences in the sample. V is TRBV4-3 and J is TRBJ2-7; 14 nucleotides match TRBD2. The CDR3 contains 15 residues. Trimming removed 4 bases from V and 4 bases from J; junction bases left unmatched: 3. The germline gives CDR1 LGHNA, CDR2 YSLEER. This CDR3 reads CASSLGTSGSYEQYF. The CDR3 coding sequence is TGCGCCAGCAGCCTCGGGACTAGCGGGAGTTACGAGCAGTACTTC.

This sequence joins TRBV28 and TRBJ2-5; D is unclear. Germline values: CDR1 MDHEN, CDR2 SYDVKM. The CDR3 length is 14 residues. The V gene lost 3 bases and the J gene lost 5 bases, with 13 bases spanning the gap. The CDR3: CASSFPSERETQYF. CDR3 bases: TGTGCCAGCAGTTTTCCATCAGAACGCGAGACCCAGTACTTC.

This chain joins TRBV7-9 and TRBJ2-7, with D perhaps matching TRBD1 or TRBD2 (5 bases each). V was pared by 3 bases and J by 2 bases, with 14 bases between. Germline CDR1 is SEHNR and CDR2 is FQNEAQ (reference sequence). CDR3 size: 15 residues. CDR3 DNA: TGTGCCAGCAGCTTTCCGGGACGGCCCACCTACGAGCAGTACTTC. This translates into CASSFPGRPTYEQYF.

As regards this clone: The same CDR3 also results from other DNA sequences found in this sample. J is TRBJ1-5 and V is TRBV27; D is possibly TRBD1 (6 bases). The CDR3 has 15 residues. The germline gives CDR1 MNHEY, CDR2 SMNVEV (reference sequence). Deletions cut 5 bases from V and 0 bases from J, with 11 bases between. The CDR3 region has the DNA TGTGCCAGCAGTCCTCAGGGGTATAGCAATCAGCCCCAGCATTTT. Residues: CASSPQGYSNQPQHF.

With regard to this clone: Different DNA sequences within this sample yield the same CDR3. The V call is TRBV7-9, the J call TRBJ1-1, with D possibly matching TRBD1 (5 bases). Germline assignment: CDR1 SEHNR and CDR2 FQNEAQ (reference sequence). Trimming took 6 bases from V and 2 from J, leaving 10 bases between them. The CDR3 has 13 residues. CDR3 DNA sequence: TGTGCCAGCAGTCCCCAGGGAAACACTGAAGCTTTCTTT. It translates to CASSPQGNTEAFF.

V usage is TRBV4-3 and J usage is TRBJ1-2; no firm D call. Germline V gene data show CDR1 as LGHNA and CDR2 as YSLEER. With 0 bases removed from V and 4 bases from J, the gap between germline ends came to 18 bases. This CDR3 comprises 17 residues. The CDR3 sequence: CASSQDLGQLGRYGYTF. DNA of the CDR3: TGCGCCAGCAGCCAAGATTTGGGCCAGCTCGGTCGCTATGGCTACACCTTC.

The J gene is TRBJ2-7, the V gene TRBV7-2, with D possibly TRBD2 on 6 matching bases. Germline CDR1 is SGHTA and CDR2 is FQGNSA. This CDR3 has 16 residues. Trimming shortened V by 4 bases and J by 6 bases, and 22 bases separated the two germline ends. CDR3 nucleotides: TGTGCCAGCAGCTCCCACCTACCGGGAGTTTCTATCGAGCAGTACTTC. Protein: CASSSHLPGVSIEQYF.

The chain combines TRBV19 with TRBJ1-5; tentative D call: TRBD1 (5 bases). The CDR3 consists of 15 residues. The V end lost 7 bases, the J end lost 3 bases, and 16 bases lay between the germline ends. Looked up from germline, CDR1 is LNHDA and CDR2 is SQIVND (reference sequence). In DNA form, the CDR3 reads TGTGCCAGTACCCCCGGTGGGGGACTCAATCAGCCCCAGCATTTT. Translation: CASTPGGGLNQPQHF.

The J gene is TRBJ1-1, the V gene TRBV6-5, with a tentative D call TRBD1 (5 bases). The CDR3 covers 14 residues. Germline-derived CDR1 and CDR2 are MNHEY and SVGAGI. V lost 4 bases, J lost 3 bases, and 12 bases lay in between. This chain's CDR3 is CASSWIQADTEAFF. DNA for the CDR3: TGTGCCAGCAGTTGGATACAGGCCGACACTGAAGCTTTCTTT.

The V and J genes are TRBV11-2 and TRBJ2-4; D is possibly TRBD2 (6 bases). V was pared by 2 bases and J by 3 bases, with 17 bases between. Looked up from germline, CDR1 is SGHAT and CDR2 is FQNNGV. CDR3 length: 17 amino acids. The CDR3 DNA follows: TGTGCCAGCAGCTTATATGAGGTTAGCGGACACAAAAACATTCAGTACTTC. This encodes CASSLYEVSGHKNIQYF. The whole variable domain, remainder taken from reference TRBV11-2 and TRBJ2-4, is EAGVAQSPRYKIIEKRQSVAFWCNPISGHATLYWYQQILGQGPKLLIQFQNNGVVDDSQLPKDRFSAERLKGVDSTLKIQPAKLEDSAVYLCASSLYEVSGHKNIQYFGAGTRLSVL.

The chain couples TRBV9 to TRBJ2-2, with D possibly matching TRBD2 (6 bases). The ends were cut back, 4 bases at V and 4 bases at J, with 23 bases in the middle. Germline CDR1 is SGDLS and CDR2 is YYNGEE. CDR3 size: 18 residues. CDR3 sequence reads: CASSPLSDYRQGTGELFF. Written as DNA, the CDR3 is TGTGCCAGCAGCCCACTTTCGGACTATCGTCAGGGCACCGGGGAGCTGTTTTTT.

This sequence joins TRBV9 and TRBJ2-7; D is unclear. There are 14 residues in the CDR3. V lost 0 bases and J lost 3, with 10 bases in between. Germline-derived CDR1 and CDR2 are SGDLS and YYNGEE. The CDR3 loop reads CASSVDGSFYEQYF. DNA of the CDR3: TGTGCCAGCAGCGTAGATGGTAGCTTCTACGAGCAGTACTTC.

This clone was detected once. The CDR3 DNA reads TGTGCCAGCAGCCCCCGAGGGGGGGCCTACGAGCAGTACTTC. Translated: CASSPRGGAYEQYF. This sequence joins TRBV9 and TRBJ2-7, with TRBD2 as a possible D gene (7 bases). Germline V gene sequence: CDR1 SGDLS, CDR2 YYNGEE. Between the trimmed V and J ends, which lost 4 bases and 2 bases, there was a span of 13 bases. This CDR3 comprises 14 residues.

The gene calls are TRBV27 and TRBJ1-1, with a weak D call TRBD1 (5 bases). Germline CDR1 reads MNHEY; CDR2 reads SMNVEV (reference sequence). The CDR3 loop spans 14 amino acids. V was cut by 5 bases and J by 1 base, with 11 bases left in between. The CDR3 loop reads CASSNPGGNTEAFF. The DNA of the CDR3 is TGTGCCAGCAGTAACCCCGGGGGGAACACTGAAGCTTTCTTT.

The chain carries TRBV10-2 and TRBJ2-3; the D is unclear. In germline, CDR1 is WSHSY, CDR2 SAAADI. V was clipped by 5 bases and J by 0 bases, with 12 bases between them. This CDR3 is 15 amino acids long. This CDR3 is CASSTAARSTDTQYF. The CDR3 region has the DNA TGCGCCAGCAGTACAGCAGCGAGGAGCACAGATACGCAGTATTTT.

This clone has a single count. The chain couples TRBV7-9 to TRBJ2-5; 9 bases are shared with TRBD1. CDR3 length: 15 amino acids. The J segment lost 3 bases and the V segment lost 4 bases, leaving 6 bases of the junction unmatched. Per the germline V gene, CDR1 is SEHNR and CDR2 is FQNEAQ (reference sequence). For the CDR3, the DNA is TGTGCCAGCAGCTCGAGGACAGGGGAAGAAGAGACCCAGTACTTC. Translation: CASSSRTGEEETQYF.

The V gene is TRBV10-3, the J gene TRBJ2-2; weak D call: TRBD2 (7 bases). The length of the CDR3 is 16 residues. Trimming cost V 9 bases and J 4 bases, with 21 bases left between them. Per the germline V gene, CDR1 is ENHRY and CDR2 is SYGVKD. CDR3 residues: CAIDRGGSGATGELFF. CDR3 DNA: TGTGCCATAGACCGTGGGGGCAGCGGGGCCACCGGGGAGCTGTTTTTT.

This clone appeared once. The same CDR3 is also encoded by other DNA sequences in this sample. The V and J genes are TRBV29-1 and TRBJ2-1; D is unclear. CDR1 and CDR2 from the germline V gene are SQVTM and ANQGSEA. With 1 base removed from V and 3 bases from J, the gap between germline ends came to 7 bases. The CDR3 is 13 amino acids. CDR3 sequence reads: CSVEVSSYNEQFF. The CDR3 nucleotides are TGCAGCGTTGAAGTATCGAGCTACAATGAGCAGTTCTTC.

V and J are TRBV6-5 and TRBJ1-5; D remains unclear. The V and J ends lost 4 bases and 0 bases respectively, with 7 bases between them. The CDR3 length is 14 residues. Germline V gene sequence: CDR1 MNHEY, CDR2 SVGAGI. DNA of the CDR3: TGTGCCAGCAGTTCATATCATAGCAATCAGCCCCAGCATTTT. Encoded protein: CASSSYHSNQPQHF.

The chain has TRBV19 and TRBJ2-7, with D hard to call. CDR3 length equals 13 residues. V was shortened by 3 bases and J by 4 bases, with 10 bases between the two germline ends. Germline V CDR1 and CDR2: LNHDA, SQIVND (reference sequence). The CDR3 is CASSIAPTYEQYF. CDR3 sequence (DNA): TGTGCCAGTAGTATCGCGCCAACTTACGAGCAGTACTTC. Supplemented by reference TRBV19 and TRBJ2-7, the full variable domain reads DGGITQSPKYLFRKEGQNVTLSCEQNLNHDAMYWYRQDPGQGLRLIYYSQIVNDFQKGDIAEGYSVSREKKESFPLTVTSAQKNPTAFYLCASSIAPTYEQYFGPGTRLTVT.

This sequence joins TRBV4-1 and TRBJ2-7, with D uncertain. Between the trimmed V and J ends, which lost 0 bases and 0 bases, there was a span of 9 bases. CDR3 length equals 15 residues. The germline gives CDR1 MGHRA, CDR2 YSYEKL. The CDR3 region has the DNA TGCGCCAGCAGCCAAGATGTACTGTCCTCCTACGAGCAGTACTTC. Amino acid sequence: CASSQDVLSSYEQYF.

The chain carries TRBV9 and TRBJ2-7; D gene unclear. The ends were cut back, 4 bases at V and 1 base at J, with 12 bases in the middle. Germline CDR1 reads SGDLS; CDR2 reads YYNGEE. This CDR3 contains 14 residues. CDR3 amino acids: CASSPRPISYEQYF. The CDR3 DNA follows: TGTGCCAGCAGCCCCCGGCCTATTTCCTACGAGCAGTACTTC.

The chain's CDR3 is CASSFAPHSNSPLHF. The CDR3 bases are TGTGCCAGCAGCTTCGCCCCCCACAGCAATTCACCCCTCCACTTT. The chain joins TRBV13 to TRBJ1-6; D not certain. V shed 3 bases and J shed 7 bases, with 13 bases lying between them. The CDR3 sequence is 15 residues long. Germline V gene sequence: CDR1 PRHDT, CDR2 FYEKMQ (reference sequence). Drawing the rest from reference TRBV13 and TRBJ1-6, the complete variable domain is AAGVIQSPRHLIKEKRETATLKCYPIPRHDTVYWYQQGPGQDPQFLISFYEKMQSDKGSIPDRFSAQQFSDYHSELNMSSLELGDSALYFCASSFAPHSNSPLHFGNGTRLTVT.